This record looks at one T cell receptor (beta chain) sequence and its context. The antigen remains undetermined. This specimen comes from a study of shared clonotypes between healthy human individuals. Whole-study context: The composition of the donors was two women and a few men aged 18 to 49. The plates for each donor numbered three CD4 naive, three CD4 memory, two CD8 naive and one CD8 memory. Study-wide results and caveats: Naive CD4 clonotypes overlapped across a few donors at about 5%.

For sorted subsets, 150 to 250 ng DNA per replicate equaled 30,000 or so T cell genomes. The data were produced by immunoSEQ multiplex PCR, yet TCRdb's version contains in-frame clones alone and is incomplete. The data show 600,000 to 750,000 clones, about two thirds seen once. The CDR3 consists of 14 residues. The germline V gene encodes CDR1 MGHRA and CDR2 YSYEKL. V shed 1 base and J shed 1 base, with 4 bases lying between them. The TCR was taken from a woman aged 25 to 39 in good health. The sequenced sample was memory CD4+ T cells sorted from blood. Subset specified: CD45RA-negative fraction. The genes are TRBV4-1 and TRBJ1-4, with D unresolved. The CDR3 nucleotides read TGCGCCAGCAGCCAAGGCGGAACTAATGAAAAACTGTTTTTT. Translated: CASSQGGTNEKLFF.